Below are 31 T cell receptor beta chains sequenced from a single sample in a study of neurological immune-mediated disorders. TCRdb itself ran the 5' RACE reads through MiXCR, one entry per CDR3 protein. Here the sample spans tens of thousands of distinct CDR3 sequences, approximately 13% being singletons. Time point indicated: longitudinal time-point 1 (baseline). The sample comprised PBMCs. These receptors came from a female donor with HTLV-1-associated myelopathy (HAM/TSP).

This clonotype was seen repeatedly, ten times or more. CDR3 residues: CASALNEQFF. The DNA of the CDR3 is TGTGCCAGCGCTCTTAATGAGCAGTTCTTC. The J gene is TRBJ2-1, the V gene TRBV12-3 or TRBV12-4; D not resolved. The CDR3 covers 10 residues. The V and J ends lost 8 bases and 7 bases respectively, with 6 bases between them.

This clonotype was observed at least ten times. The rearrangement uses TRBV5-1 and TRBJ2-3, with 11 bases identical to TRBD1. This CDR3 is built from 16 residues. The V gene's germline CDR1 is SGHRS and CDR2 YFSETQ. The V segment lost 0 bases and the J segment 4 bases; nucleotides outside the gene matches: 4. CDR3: CASSLERDRGSDTQYF. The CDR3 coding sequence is TGCGCCAGCAGCTTGGAACGGGACAGGGGGTCAGATACGCAGTATTTT.

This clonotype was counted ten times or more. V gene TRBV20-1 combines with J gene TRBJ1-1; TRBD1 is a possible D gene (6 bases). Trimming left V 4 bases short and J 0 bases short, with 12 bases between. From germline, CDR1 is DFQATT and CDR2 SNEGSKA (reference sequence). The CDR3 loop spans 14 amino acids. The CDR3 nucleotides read TGCAGTGCTACGGACAGAATCATGAACACTGAAGCTTTCTTT. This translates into CSATDRIMNTEAFF.

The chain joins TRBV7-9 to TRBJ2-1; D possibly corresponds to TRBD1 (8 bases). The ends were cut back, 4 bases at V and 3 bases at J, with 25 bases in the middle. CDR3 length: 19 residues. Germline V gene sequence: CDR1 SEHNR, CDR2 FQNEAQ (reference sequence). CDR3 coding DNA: TGTGCCAGCAGCTCGGACAGGGAGGGAAGGTCGCGCCACTACAATGAGCAGTTCTTC. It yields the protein CASSSDREGRSRHYNEQFF.

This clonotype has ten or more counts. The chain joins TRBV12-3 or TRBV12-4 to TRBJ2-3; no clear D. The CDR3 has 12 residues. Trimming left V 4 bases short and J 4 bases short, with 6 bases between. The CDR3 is CASSYTSDTQYF. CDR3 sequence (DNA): TGTGCCAGCAGTTATACTTCAGATACGCAGTATTTT.

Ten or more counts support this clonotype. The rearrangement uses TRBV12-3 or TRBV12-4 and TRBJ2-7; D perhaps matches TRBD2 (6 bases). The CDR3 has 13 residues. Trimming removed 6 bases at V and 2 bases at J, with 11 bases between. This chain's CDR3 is CASRRDQTYEQYF. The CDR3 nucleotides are TGTGCCAGCAGGCGGGACCAAACCTACGAGCAGTACTTC.

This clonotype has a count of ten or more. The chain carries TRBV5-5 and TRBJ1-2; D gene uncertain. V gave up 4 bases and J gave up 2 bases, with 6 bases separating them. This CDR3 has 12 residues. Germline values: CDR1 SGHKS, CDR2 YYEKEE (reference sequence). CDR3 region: CASSQENYGYTF. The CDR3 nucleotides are TGTGCCAGCAGCCAGGAAAACTATGGCTACACCTTC.

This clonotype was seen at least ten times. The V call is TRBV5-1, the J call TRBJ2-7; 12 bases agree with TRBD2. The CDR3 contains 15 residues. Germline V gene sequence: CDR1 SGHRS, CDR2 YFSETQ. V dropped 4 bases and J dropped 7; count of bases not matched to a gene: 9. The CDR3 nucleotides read TGCGCCAGCAGCGACGGACTAGCGGGGCCACGAGAGCAGTACTTC. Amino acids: CASSDGLAGPREQYF. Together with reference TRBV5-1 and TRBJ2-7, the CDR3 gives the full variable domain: KAGVTQTPRYLIKTRGQQVTLSCSPISGHRSVSWYQQTPGQGLQFLFEYFSETQRNKGNFPGRFSGRQFSNSRSEMNVSTLELGDSALYLCASSDGLAGPREQYFGPGTRLTVT.

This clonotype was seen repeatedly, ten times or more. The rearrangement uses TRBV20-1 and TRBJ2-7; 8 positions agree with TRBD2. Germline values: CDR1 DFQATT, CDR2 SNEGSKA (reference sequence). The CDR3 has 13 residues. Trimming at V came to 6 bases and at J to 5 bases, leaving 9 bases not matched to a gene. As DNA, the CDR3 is TGCAGTGCCAAAAATCGGGGGGGCGACGAGCAGTACTTC. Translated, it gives CSAKNRGGDEQYF.

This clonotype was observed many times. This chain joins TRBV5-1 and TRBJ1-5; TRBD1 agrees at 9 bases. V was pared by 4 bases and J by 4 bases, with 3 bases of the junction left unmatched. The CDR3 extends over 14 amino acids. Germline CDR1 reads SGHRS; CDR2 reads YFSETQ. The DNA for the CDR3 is TGCGCCAGCAGCCACGGGACAGGGAATCAGCCCCAGCATTTT. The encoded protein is CASSHGTGNQPQHF.

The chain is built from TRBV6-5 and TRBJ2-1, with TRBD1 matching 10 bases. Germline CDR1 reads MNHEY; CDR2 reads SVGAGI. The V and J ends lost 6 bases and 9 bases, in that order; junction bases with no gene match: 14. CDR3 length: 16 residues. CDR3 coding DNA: TGTGCCAGCAGCATCCTGGTGGGGACAGGGGATTTTGAGCAGTTCTTC. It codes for CASSILVGTGDFEQFF.

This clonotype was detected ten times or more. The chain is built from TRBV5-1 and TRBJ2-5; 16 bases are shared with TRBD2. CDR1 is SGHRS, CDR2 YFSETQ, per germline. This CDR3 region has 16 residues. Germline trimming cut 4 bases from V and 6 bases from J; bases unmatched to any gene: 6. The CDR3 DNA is TGCGCCAGCAGCGGGACTAGCGGGGGGGTAATGCAGACCCAGTACTTC. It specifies CASSGTSGGVMQTQYF. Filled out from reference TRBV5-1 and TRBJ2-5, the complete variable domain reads KAGVTQTPRYLIKTRGQQVTLSCSPISGHRSVSWYQQTPGQGLQFLFEYFSETQRNKGNFPGRFSGRQFSNSRSEMNVSTLELGDSALYLCASSGTSGGVMQTQYFGPGTRLLVL.

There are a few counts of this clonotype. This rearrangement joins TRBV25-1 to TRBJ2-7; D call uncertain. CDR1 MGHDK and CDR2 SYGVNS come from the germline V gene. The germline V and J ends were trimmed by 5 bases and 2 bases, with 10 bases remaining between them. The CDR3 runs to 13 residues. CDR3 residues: CASSRAGTYEQYF. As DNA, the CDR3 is TGTGCCAGCAGTAGGGCAGGAACCTACGAGCAGTACTTC.

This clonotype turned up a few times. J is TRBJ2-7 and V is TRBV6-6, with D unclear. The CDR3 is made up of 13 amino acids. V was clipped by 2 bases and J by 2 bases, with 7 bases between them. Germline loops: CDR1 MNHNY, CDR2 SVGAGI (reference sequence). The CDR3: CASSYLTAYEQYF. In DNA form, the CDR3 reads TGTGCCAGCAGTTACCTAACAGCCTACGAGCAGTACTTC.

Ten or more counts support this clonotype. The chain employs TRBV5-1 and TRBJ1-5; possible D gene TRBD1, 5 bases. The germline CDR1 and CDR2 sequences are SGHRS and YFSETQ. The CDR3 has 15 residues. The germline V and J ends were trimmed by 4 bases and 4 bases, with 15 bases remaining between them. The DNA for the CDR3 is TGCGCCAGCAGCCCAACCGAGGGGCGAAATCAGCCCCAGCATTTT. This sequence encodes CASSPTEGRNQPQHF. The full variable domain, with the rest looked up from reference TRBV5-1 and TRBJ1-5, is KAGVTQTPRYLIKTRGQQVTLSCSPISGHRSVSWYQQTPGQGLQFLFEYFSETQRNKGNFPGRFSGRQFSNSRSEMNVSTLELGDSALYLCASSPTEGRNQPQHFGDGTRLSIL.

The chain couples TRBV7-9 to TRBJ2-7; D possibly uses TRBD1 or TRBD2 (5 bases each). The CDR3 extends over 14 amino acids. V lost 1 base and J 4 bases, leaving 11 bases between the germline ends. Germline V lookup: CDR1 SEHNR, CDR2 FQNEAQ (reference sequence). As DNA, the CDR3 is TGTGCCAGCAGCTTAGTCAGGGACGCGTACGAGCAGTACTTC. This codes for CASSLVRDAYEQYF. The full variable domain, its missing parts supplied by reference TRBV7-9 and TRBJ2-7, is DTGVSQNPRHKITKRGQNVTFRCDPISEHNRLYWYRQTLGQGPEFLTYFQNEAQLEKSRLLSDRFSAERPKGSFSTLEIQRTEQGDSAMYLCASSLVRDAYEQYFGPGTRLTVT.

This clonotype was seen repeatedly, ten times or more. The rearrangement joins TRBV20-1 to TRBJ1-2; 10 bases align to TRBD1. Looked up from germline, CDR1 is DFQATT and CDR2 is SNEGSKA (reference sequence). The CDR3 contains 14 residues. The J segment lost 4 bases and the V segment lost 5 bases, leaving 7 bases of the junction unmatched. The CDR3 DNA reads TGCAGTGCTGCCGGGACAGGGGCCGCCTATGGCTACACCTTC. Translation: CSAAGTGAAYGYTF.

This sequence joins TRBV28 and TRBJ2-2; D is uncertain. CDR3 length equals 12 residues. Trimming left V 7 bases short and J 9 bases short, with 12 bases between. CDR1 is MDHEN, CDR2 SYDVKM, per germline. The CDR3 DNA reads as TGTGCCAGCACTCCAGGTTCCAGGGAGCTGTTTTTT. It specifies CASTPGSRELFF.

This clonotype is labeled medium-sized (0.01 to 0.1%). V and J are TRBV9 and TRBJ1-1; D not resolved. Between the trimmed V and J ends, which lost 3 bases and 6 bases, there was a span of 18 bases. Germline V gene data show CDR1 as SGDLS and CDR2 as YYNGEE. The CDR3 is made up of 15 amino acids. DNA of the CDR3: TGTGCCAGCAGCGCCGCCGGGTATTTAAACGCTGAAGCTTTCTTT. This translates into CASSAAGYLNAEAFF.

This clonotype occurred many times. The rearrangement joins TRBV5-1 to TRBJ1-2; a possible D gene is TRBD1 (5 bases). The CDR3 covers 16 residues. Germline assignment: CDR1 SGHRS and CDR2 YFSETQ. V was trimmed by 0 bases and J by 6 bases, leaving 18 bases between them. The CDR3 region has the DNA TGCGCCAGCAGCTTGGCCCCCCCGGGCAGGGCCCATGGCTACACCTTC. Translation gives CASSLAPPGRAHGYTF.

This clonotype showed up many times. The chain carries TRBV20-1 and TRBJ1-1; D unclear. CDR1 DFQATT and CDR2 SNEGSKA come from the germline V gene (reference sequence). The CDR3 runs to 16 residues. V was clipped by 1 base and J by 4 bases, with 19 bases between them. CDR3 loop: CSARAPGLLKGTEAFF. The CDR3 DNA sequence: TGCAGTGCTAGAGCCCCGGGCCTCCTGAAAGGCACTGAAGCTTTCTTT.

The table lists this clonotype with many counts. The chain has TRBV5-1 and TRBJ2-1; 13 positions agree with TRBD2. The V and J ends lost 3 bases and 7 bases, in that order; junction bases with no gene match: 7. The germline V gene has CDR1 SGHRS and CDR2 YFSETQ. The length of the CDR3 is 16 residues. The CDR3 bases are TGCGCCAGCAGCTCGGTACTAGCGGGGGGGCGGAATGAGCAGTTCTTC. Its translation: CASSSVLAGGRNEQFF.

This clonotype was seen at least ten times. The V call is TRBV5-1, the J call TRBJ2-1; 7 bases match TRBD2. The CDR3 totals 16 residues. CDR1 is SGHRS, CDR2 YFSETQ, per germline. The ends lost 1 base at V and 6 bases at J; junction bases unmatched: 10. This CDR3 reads CASSLQSAGKVNEQFF. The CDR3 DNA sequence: TGCGCCAGCAGCTTGCAGTCAGCGGGAAAGGTCAATGAGCAGTTCTTC.

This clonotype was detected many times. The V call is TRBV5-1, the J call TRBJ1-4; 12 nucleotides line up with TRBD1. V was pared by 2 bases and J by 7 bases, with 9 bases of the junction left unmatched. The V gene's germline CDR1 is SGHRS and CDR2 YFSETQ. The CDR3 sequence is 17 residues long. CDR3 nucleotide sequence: TGCGCCAGCAGCTTTACTCCGGGACAGGGGGCTCGTGAAAAACTGTTTTTT. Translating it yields CASSFTPGQGAREKLFF.

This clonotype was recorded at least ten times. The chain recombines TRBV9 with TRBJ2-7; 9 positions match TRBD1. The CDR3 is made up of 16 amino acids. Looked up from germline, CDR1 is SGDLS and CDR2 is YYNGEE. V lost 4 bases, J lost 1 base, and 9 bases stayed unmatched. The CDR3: CASSPRGQGISYEQYF. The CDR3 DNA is TGTGCCAGCAGCCCTCGTGGACAGGGGATTTCCTACGAGCAGTACTTC.

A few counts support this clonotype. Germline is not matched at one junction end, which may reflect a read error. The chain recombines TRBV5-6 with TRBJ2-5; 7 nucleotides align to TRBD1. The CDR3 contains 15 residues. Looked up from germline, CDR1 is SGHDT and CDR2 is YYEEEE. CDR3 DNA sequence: TGTGCCAGCAGCTTGGTACAGGGGAGCCAACAGACCCAGTACTTC. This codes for CASSLVQGSQQTQYF. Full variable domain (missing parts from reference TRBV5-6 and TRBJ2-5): DAGVTQSPTHLIKTRGQQVTLRCSPKSGHDTVSWYQQALGQGPQFIFQYYEEEERQRGNFPDRFSGHQFPNYSSELNVNALLLGDSALYLCASSLVQGSQQTQYFGPGTRLLVL.

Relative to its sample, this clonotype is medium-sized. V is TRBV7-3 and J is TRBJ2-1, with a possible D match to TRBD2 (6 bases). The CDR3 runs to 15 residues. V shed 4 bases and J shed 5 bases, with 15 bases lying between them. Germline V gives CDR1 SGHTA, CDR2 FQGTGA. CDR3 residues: CASSSGLSLNNEQFF. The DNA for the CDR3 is TGTGCCAGCAGCTCGGGACTTTCCCTAAACAATGAGCAGTTCTTC.

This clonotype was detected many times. Here the CDR3 reads CASSPTSPGRDTQYF. The CDR3 DNA reads TGCGCCAGCAGCCCTACCTCTCCGGGGCGGGATACGCAGTATTTT. The J gene is TRBJ2-3, the V gene TRBV4-1; the D gene could be TRBD1 or TRBD2 (5 bases each). The V gene lost 4 bases and the J gene lost 6 bases, with 17 bases spanning the gap. The germline gives CDR1 MGHRA, CDR2 YSYEKL. This CDR3 comprises 15 residues.

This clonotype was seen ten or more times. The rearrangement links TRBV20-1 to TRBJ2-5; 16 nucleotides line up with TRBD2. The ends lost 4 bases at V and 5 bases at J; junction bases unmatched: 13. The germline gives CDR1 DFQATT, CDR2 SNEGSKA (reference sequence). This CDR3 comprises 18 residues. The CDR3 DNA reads TGCAGTGCTATACTCCCGGGACTAGCGGGGGGGTGGGCGGAGACCCAGTACTTC. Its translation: CSAILPGLAGGWAETQYF.

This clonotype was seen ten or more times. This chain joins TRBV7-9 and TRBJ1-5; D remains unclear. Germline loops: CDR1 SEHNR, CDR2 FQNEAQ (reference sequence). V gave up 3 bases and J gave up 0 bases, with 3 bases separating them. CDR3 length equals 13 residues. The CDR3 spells CASSLTSNQPQHF. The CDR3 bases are TGTGCCAGCAGCTTGACTAGCAATCAGCCCCAGCATTTT.

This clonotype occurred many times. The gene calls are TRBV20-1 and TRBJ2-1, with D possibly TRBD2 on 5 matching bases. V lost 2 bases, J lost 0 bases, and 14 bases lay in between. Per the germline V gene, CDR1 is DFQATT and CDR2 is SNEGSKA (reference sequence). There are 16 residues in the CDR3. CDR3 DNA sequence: TGCAGTGCTAGAAGTGGTGGAGGTAGCTCCTACAATGAGCAGTTCTTC. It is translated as CSARSGGGSSYNEQFF.